This T cell receptor (beta chain) was sequenced in a study of T cell repertoires in aging, cancer and after chemotherapy. Per germline, CDR1 MNHEY and CDR2 SVGEGT. Trimming removed 2 bases from V and 3 bases from J, with 5 bases in between. The CDR3 is 13 residues long. The template was genomic DNA from peripheral blood, not RNA. Study observations and caveats: In each cancer cohort, median generation probability increased across chemotherapy, suggesting thymic output rebounded. Untreated cancer patients had significantly lower blood TCR diversity than age-matched healthy donors. Healthy donors lost TCR diversity with age mainly through richness, cancer patients through richness and evenness.

A mixed TRB-A/B primer pool amplified rearranged TRB by multiplex touch-down PCR. TCRdb recomputed calls from the multiplex PCR reads with MiXCR, one row per CDR3 protein. This sample carries thousands of distinct CDR3 sequences, around 39% of them seen once, and the ten largest clones take around 3.4%. Notes on this clonotype: Its antigen is undetermined.

Sequencing input: blood. The clonotype comes from a human donor in good health. This rearrangement joins TRBV6-2 or TRBV6-3 to TRBJ2-1; D ambiguous. The CDR3 reads CASSYTDYNEQFF. CDR3 DNA: TGTGCCAGCAGTTACACAGACTACAATGAGCAGTTCTTC.